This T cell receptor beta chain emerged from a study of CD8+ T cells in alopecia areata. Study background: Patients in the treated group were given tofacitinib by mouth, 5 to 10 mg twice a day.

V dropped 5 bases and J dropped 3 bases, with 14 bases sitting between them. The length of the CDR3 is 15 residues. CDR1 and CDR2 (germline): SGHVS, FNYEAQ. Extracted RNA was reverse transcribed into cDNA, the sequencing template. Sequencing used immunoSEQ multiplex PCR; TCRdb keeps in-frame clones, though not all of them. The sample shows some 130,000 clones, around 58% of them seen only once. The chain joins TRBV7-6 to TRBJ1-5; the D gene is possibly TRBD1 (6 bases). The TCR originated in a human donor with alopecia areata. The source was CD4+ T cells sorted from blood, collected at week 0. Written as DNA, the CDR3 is TGTGCCAGCAGCCAAATGACAGGTCTCAATCAGCCCCAGCATTTT. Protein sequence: CASSQMTGLNQPQHF.